This TCR beta chain is from a study of vaccination and CD4 T cells after COVID-19. Note on this clonotype: The antigen is not known.

As to time point: late sampling 161 to 241 days after vaccination in a few convalescent patients. Treatment specified: approximately 11-day PBMC culture with coronavirus spike peptide pools or control peptides (ViraFEST assay). The Oncomine TCR Beta short-read assay was applied to DNA of cultured CD4+ T cells. Using its own MiXCR run on the PCR reads, TCRdb lists one record per CDR3 protein. The sample has nearly 25,000 distinct CDR3 sequences, about 30% seen once; the top ten hold 2.5% to 3.5%. CDR1 is DFQATT, CDR2 SNEGSKA, per germline (reference sequence). CDR3 length equals 13 residues. Trimming shortened V by 1 base and J by 6 bases, and 13 bases separated the two germline ends.

The chain couples TRBV20-1 to TRBJ2-7, with D unclear. This receptor was identified in a human donor who had recovered from COVID-19. The specimen was CD4+ T cells from blood, cultured in vitro, collected about 7 months after SARS-CoV-2 vaccination. CDR3 amino acids: CSARAPSLGEQYF. CDR3 sequence (DNA): TGCAGTGCTAGAGCACCGTCCCTGGGCGAGCAGTACTTC.